The next 3 T cell receptor beta chains were all read from a single sample in a study of CD8+CD57+ T cells in acquired aplastic anemia. An expansion of CD8+CD57+ cells by flow cytometry had been shown in patients chosen for sequencing. Genomic DNA provided the template from which TCR beta VDJ and CDR3 profiles were obtained. TCRdb recomputed calls from the reads with MiXCR, one row per CDR3 protein. The sample holds around 170,000 distinct CDR3 sequences, 48% seen once. The sample was sorted CD4+, CD8+, or CD8+CD57+ T cells (not recorded which) from PBMCs. These receptors all come from a human donor with aplastic anemia.

This clonotype was counted many times. This chain connects TRBV7-6 to TRBJ2-1; D gene ambiguous. With 10 bases removed from V and 0 bases from J, the gap between germline ends came to 10 bases. CDR3 length: 13 amino acids. Germline CDR1 SGHVS, CDR2 FNYEAQ. The CDR3 bases are TGTGCCACTGGGGTCAGCTCCTACAATGAGCAGTTCTTC. Translated: CATGVSSYNEQFF. The entire variable domain, with the rest obtained from reference TRBV7-6 and TRBJ2-1, is as follows: GAGVSQSPRYKVTKRGQDVALRCDPISGHVSLYWYRQALGQGPEFLTYFNYEAQQDKSGLPNDRFSAERPEGSISTLTIQRTEQRDSAMYRCATGVSSYNEQFFGPGTRLTVL.

This clonotype was detected ten times or more. J is TRBJ1-6 and V is TRBV20-1, with no clear D. This CDR3 has 15 amino acids. The V gene's germline CDR1 is DFQATT and CDR2 SNEGSKA (reference sequence). V lost 3 bases and J 0 bases, leaving 9 bases between the germline ends. The CDR3 DNA reads TGCAGTGCTAGTGGTGTAAGCTCCTATAATTCACCCCTCCACTTT. As protein: CSASGVSSYNSPLHF.

This clonotype was detected many times. The chain joins TRBV5-1 to TRBJ2-2; 10 bases align to TRBD1. The ends lost 7 bases at V and 2 bases at J; junction bases unmatched: 2. Germline-derived CDR1 and CDR2 are SGHRS and YFSETQ. The CDR3 length is 14 residues. CDR3: CASETGGNTGELFF. The CDR3, as DNA: TGCGCCAGCGAGACAGGGGGCAACACCGGGGAGCTGTTTTTT.